The clone carrying this TCR beta chain was detected ten times or more. The antigen remains unidentified. The data originate from a study of T cells after yellow fever vaccination. Study-level information: Preparation of the low-cell-number fractions used SMART-Seq v4 Ultra Low Input. Notes on the study in general: A minor fraction of clonotypes spanned both CD4 and CD8 compartments.

5'RACE template switching added a universal primer site and UMIs to TCR cDNA. TCRdb itself ran the 5' RACE reads through MiXCR, one entry per CDR3 protein. The data contain 200,000 to 250,000 distinct CDR3 sequences, less than 3.5% of them singletons. Looked up from germline, CDR1 is SGHNT and CDR2 is YYREEE (reference sequence). The CDR3 runs 12 residues. Trimming removed 4 bases from V and 5 bases from J, with 9 bases in between. The sample here was CD4+ T cells sorted from PBMCs, taken 10 days after the yellow fever booster vaccination. The rearrangement uses TRBV5-4 and TRBJ2-5; D remains unclear. This TCR was sampled from a man younger than 30 who received the YFV17D yellow fever vaccine. DNA for the CDR3: TGTGCCAGCAGCACCGAATGGGAGACCCAGTACTTC. Translation gives CASSTEWETQYF.